This record covers a single T cell receptor (beta chain). Its antigen remains unknown. Germline V gene lookup returns CDR1 MNHEY and CDR2 SMNVEV (reference sequence). J was trimmed by 6 bases and V by 5 bases; bases with no gene match: 6. The CDR3 runs to 14 residues. The data were taken from a study of CD8 T cells in ankylosing spondylitis. Quantitative 5'-RACE was performed with molecular barcodes, and it yielded the TCR beta libraries. TCRdb used MiXCR to reprocess the 5' RACE reads, holding one entry per CDR3 protein. The sample contains some 350,000 distinct CDR3 sequences, roughly 14% of which appear only once. Study-wide results and caveats: Blood of patients with ankylosing spondylitis appeared to be characterized by a TCR beta motif of several highly homologous variants. As reported, disease-linked clones showed significant enrichment in matched ankylosing spondylitis synovial fluid.

V is TRBV27 and J is TRBJ1-5; 8 bases align to TRBD1. The specimen sequenced was blood, either unsorted or a sorted T cell fraction (not recorded which). This receptor was identified in a male donor with ankylosing spondylitis or in good health (not recorded which). CDR3 loop: CASSADRGGQPQHF. The CDR3, as DNA: TGTGCCAGCAGTGCCGACAGGGGTGGTCAGCCCCAGCATTTT.